These 32 T cell receptor beta chains were all obtained from the same sample, sequenced in a study of shared clonotypes between healthy human individuals. Assay used: immunoSEQ multiplex PCR; TCRdb lists only in-frame clones, some missing. The sample includes about 2 million clones, roughly 95% seen only once; the top ten take roughly 1.2%. Naive CD8 isolation took CD45RO-negative cells positively selected for CCR7 and excluded terminally differentiated effector memory CD45RA+ cells. The sequenced sample was naive CD8+ T cells sorted from blood. The receptor set was obtained from a young man in good health.

This sequence joins TRBV5-1 and TRBJ1-4; D ambiguous. The V gene lost 4 bases and the J gene lost 7 bases, with 20 bases spanning the gap. The CDR3 covers 16 residues. Germline CDR1 and CDR2: SGHRS and YFSETQ. The CDR3 nucleotides read TGCGCCAGCAGCCGTGCGCCCCCCGTGGGAAGTGAAAAACTGTTTTTT. Amino acids: CASSRAPPVGSEKLFF. The whole variable domain, filled in from reference TRBV5-1 and TRBJ1-4, reads KAGVTQTPRYLIKTRGQQVTLSCSPISGHRSVSWYQQTPGQGLQFLFEYFSETQRNKGNFPGRFSGRQFSNSRSEMNVSTLELGDSALYLCASSRAPPVGSEKLFFGSGTQLSVL.

The chain couples TRBV7-9 to TRBJ2-4; unclear D gene. Germline-derived CDR1 and CDR2 are SEHNR and FQNEAQ (reference sequence). The V end was cut by 1 base, the J end by 6 bases, with 13 bases between. The CDR3 loop spans 15 amino acids. The DNA of the CDR3 is TGTGCCAGCAGCTTAGAGGCCACAATAGGAAACATTCAGTACTTC. Residues: CASSLEATIGNIQYF.

The chain combines TRBV5-1 with TRBJ2-7, with D possibly TRBD2 on 6 matching bases. CDR3 length: 14 residues. The ends were cut back, 4 bases at V and 4 bases at J, with 15 bases in the middle. CDR1 is SGHRS and CDR2 is YFSETQ in the germline V gene. The CDR3 reads CASSPGGVGYEQYF. CDR3 DNA: TGCGCCAGCAGCCCCGGAGGGGTCGGGTACGAGCAGTACTTC.

In its sample, this clone was seen a few times. The chain carries TRBV7-9 and TRBJ1-2; D remains unclear. This CDR3 has 13 residues. The V gene's germline CDR1 is SEHNR and CDR2 FQNEAQ (reference sequence). V lost 5 bases and J 3 bases, leaving 10 bases between the germline ends. CDR3 DNA: TGTGCCAGCAGCCCTAGGGTGGACTATGGCTACACCTTC. It codes for CASSPRVDYGYTF.

The CDR3 sequence is CASSWGPGGNSPLHF. CDR3 nucleotides: TGTGCCAGCAGCTGGGGGCCAGGGGGGAATTCACCCCTCCACTTT. The rearrangement links TRBV7-3 to TRBJ1-6; 7 bases agree with TRBD1. The ends lost 4 bases at V and 7 bases at J; junction bases unmatched: 7. The CDR3 has 15 residues. Germline V gene sequence: CDR1 SGHTA, CDR2 FQGTGA.

This chain joins TRBV30 and TRBJ2-3; the match to TRBD2 covers 11 bases. Unmatched junction bases numbered 5, after V lost 6 bases and J lost 0 bases. CDR1 is GTSNPN and CDR2 is SVGIG in the germline V gene (reference sequence). The CDR3 has 15 amino acids. The CDR3 coding sequence is TGTGCCTGTTTGACTAGCGGGGTCAGCACAGATACGCAGTATTTT. Protein sequence: CACLTSGVSTDTQYF.

This clone occurred a few times. The genes are TRBV19 and TRBJ1-6; a possible D gene is TRBD1 (6 bases). Germline CDR1 is LNHDA and CDR2 is SQIVND (reference sequence). The CDR3 loop spans 13 amino acids. V dropped 5 bases and J dropped 10 bases, with 12 bases sitting between them. The CDR3: CASSLDSESPLHF. CDR3 nucleotide sequence: TGTGCCAGTAGTCTGGACAGTGAATCACCCCTCCACTTT.

As for this clone: The same CDR3 arises from other DNA sequences in this sample as well. J is TRBJ1-1 and V is TRBV9, with D hard to call. CDR3 length: 13 residues. Trimming removed 0 bases from V and 4 bases from J, with 7 bases in between. Germline V gives CDR1 SGDLS, CDR2 YYNGEE. The chain's CDR3 is CASSVGGSTEAFF. The CDR3 DNA reads TGTGCCAGCAGCGTAGGGGGATCCACTGAAGCTTTCTTT. Drawing the rest from reference TRBV9 and TRBJ1-1, the complete variable domain is DSGVTQTPKHLITATGQRVTLRCSPRSGDLSVYWYQQSLDQGLQFLIQYYNGEERAKGNILERFSAQQFPDLHSELNLSSLELGDSALYFCASSVGGSTEAFFGQGTRLTVV.

The rearrangement uses TRBV5-1 and TRBJ2-3, with D perhaps TRBD1 (6 bases). CDR1 is SGHRS, CDR2 YFSETQ, per germline. The CDR3 is made up of 15 amino acids. V lost 4 bases, J lost 1 base, and 13 bases lay in between. CDR3 sequence (DNA): TGCGCCAGCAGCCAACAGGGTGGTGGCACAGATACGCAGTATTTT. Encoded protein: CASSQQGGGTDTQYF.

This clone has just one count. The chain links TRBV10-1 to TRBJ2-1; TRBD2 matches 7 bases. The germline gives CDR1 WNHNN, CDR2 SYGVQD (reference sequence). V gave up 0 bases and J gave up 2 bases; unmatched junction bases: 4. CDR3 length equals 16 residues. CDR3 amino acids: CASSESSAGAYNEQFF. The CDR3 DNA is TGCGCCAGCAGTGAGTCTTCCGCGGGAGCCTACAATGAGCAGTTCTTC.

V usage is TRBV10-3 and J usage is TRBJ2-1, with 10 bases lining up with TRBD2. The V segment lost 8 bases and the J segment 4 bases; nucleotides outside the gene matches: 11. The germline CDR1 and CDR2 sequences are ENHRY and SYGVKD. The CDR3 consists of 16 residues. The DNA for the CDR3 is TGTGCCATCGGGGGGACTAGCGAAAAAAGTTACAATGAGCAGTTCTTC. Translation: CAIGGTSEKSYNEQFF.

This chain connects TRBV4-1 to TRBJ1-1; D uncertain. The CDR3 loop spans 16 amino acids. Trimming took off 3 bases at V and 1 base at J, with 15 bases between the two ends. Germline V lookup: CDR1 MGHRA, CDR2 YSYEKL. The CDR3 DNA sequence: TGCGCCAGCAGCCAGGTTGGGTGGAGGGAGAACACTGAAGCTTTCTTT. The encoded protein is CASSQVGWRENTEAFF.

The chain combines TRBV7-9 with TRBJ2-5; D is possibly TRBD2 (6 bases). Germline V gives CDR1 SEHNR, CDR2 FQNEAQ (reference sequence). Trimming removed 3 bases from V and 9 bases from J, with 11 bases in between. The CDR3 contains 12 residues. Written as DNA, the CDR3 is TGTGCCAGCAGCTTGGCACCGGGGGCCCAGTACTTC. Residues: CASSLAPGAQYF. The full variable domain, its missing parts supplied by reference TRBV7-9 and TRBJ2-5, is DTGVSQNPRHKITKRGQNVTFRCDPISEHNRLYWYRQTLGQGPEFLTYFQNEAQLEKSRLLSDRFSAERPKGSFSTLEIQRTEQGDSAMYLCASSLAPGAQYFGPGTRLLVL.

The gene calls are TRBV30 and TRBJ2-3; TRBD2 is a possible D gene (6 bases). The V gene's germline CDR1 is GTSNPN and CDR2 SVGIG (reference sequence). CDR3 size: 13 residues. Trimming stripped 5 bases from V and 0 bases from J, with 9 bases between. CDR3 in DNA: TGTGCCTGGTTAGCGGATAGCACAGATACGCAGTATTTT. It codes for CAWLADSTDTQYF.

This chain connects TRBV4-1 to TRBJ1-2; 11 bases agree with TRBD1. Germline V gene data show CDR1 as MGHRA and CDR2 as YSYEKL. V lost 0 bases and J lost 10; bases outside the gene matches: 7. The CDR3 is 15 amino acids. Written as DNA, the CDR3 is TGCGCCAGCAGCCAAGATCTGGGACAGGGGGAAACCTACACCTTC. It yields the protein CASSQDLGQGETYTF.

The J gene is TRBJ1-2, the V gene TRBV5-5, with TRBD1 matching over 8 bases. Germline CDR1 SGHKS, CDR2 YYEKEE (reference sequence). V dropped 4 bases and J dropped 8; count of bases not matched to a gene: 4. This CDR3 has 12 amino acids. CDR3: CASSGDRGGYTF. DNA of the CDR3: TGTGCCAGCAGCGGTGACAGGGGAGGCTACACCTTC.

The genes are TRBV4-2 and TRBJ2-7, with a weak D call TRBD2 (6 bases). The ends were cut back, 6 bases at V and 2 bases at J, with 14 bases in the middle. Looked up from germline, CDR1 is LGHNA and CDR2 is YNFKEQ. The CDR3 consists of 14 residues. The DNA for the CDR3 is TGTGCCAGCAGTAGCTCGGGGGATACCTACGAGCAGTACTTC. It encodes CASSSSGDTYEQYF.

The rearrangement joins TRBV9 to TRBJ2-1; D remains unclear. V lost 0 bases, J lost 7 bases, and 11 bases lay in between. This CDR3 comprises 14 residues. Germline CDR1 is SGDLS and CDR2 is YYNGEE. CDR3 nucleotides: TGTGCCAGCAGCGTAGTACCTCTGGAAAATGAGCAGTTCTTC. This sequence encodes CASSVVPLENEQFF. Full variable domain (rest looked up from reference TRBV9 and TRBJ2-1): DSGVTQTPKHLITATGQRVTLRCSPRSGDLSVYWYQQSLDQGLQFLIQYYNGEERAKGNILERFSAQQFPDLHSELNLSSLELGDSALYFCASSVVPLENEQFFGPGTRLTVL.

This chain joins TRBV9 and TRBJ2-2; D tentatively reads TRBD1 or TRBD2 (5 bases each). CDR3 length: 16 amino acids. V gave up 0 bases and J gave up 1 base, with 10 bases separating them. CDR1 is SGDLS, CDR2 YYNGEE, per germline. In DNA form, the CDR3 reads TGTGCCAGCAGCGTAGCGGGGCGCCTGAACACCGGGGAGCTGTTTTTT. Protein: CASSVAGRLNTGELFF.

CDR3 residues: CASSYSAQGGEQYF. The CDR3 DNA reads TGTGCCAGCAGTTACTCCGCACAGGGCGGCGAGCAGTACTTC. V gene TRBV6-5 combines with J gene TRBJ2-7; a possible D gene is TRBD1 (6 bases). This CDR3 contains 14 residues. The germline V gene has CDR1 MNHEY and CDR2 SVGAGI. V lost 0 bases, J lost 6 bases, and 12 bases lay in between.

For this clone: The sample has other DNA sequences that encode this CDR3 too. The rearrangement uses TRBV5-4 and TRBJ2-5, with 7 positions matching TRBD1. Germline loops: CDR1 SGHNT, CDR2 YYREEE (reference sequence). The CDR3 runs to 13 residues. The V gene end was trimmed by 1 base and the J gene end by 3 bases; junction bases not matched to a gene: 0. CDR3 amino acids: CASSLQGEETQYF. CDR3 coding DNA: TGTGCCAGCAGCTTGCAGGGGGAAGAGACCCAGTACTTC.

This chain connects TRBV11-2 to TRBJ2-5, with TRBD2 as a possible D gene (5 bases). There are 16 residues in the CDR3. The germline V gene encodes CDR1 SGHAT and CDR2 FQNNGV. Trimming took 0 bases from V and 5 from J, leaving 16 bases between them. For the CDR3, the DNA is TGTGCCAGCAGCTTAGATCTCCGCTTAGCGTTGGAGACCCAGTACTTC. Translating it yields CASSLDLRLALETQYF.

DNA of the CDR3: TGTGCCAGCAGCTTAGAGGGGGCGTTCCTCGGGGATACGCAGTATTTT. Translating it yields CASSLEGAFLGDTQYF. The chain uses TRBV5-5 and TRBJ2-3; 7 nucleotides match TRBD1. V lost 2 bases and J lost 6; bases outside the gene matches: 12. The CDR3 spans 16 residues. Germline V gene sequence: CDR1 SGHKS, CDR2 YYEKEE (reference sequence). Filled out from reference TRBV5-5 and TRBJ2-3, the complete variable domain reads DAGVTQSPTHLIKTRGQQVTLRCSPISGHKSVSWYQQVLGQGPQFIFQYYEKEERGRGNFPDRFSARQFPNYSSELNVNALLLGDSALYLCASSLEGAFLGDTQYFGPGTRLTVL.

For the CDR3, the DNA is TGCGCCAGCAGCTTGGCCGCCGCCCTGGGTCAAGAGACCCAGTACTTC. Its protein is CASSLAAALGQETQYF. The V gene is TRBV5-1, the J gene TRBJ2-5, with D uncertain. V gave up 0 bases and J gave up 2 bases, with 14 bases separating them. The CDR3 length is 16 residues. The germline gives CDR1 SGHRS, CDR2 YFSETQ.

The V and J genes are TRBV4-3 and TRBJ2-1; 7 nucleotides align to TRBD1. Germline V gene sequence: CDR1 LGHNA, CDR2 YSLEER. CDR3 length: 15 residues. Germline trimming cut 0 bases from V and 4 bases from J; bases unmatched to any gene: 3. The CDR3 sequence: CASSQERTGYNEQFF. In DNA, the CDR3 is TGCGCCAGCAGCCAAGAAAGGACAGGATACAATGAGCAGTTCTTC.

This chain connects TRBV9 to TRBJ2-3; 9 bases line up with TRBD2. Germline V gene data show CDR1 as SGDLS and CDR2 as YYNGEE. Unmatched junction bases numbered 6, after V lost 3 bases and J lost 1 base. This CDR3 has 16 amino acids. The CDR3 region has the DNA TGTGCCAGCAGCGCGTACTCTAGCGGGGGCACAGATACGCAGTATTTT. Translation gives CASSAYSSGGTDTQYF.

In the case of this clone: At one of its ends the junction is not consistent with the germline gene, which may arise from a read error. The CDR3 region has the DNA TGTGCTAGCAGCTTAGTCGGGGGTTCTGGTGAGCAGTTCTTC. This gives the protein CASSLVGGSGEQFF. The chain combines TRBV7-7 with TRBJ2-1, with TRBD2 as a possible D gene (6 bases). The CDR3 runs to 14 residues. Germline loops: CDR1 SSHAT, CDR2 FNYEAQ (reference sequence).

V and J are TRBV15 and TRBJ2-2; D is unclear. Trimming pared 0 bases from V and 8 bases from J, leaving 16 bases between. CDR1 and CDR2 (germline): LNHNV, YYDKDF (reference sequence). CDR3 length: 16 amino acids. Here the CDR3 DNA reads TGTGCCACCAGCAGAGATCAGATGGGAAGTTTAGGGGAGCTGTTTTTT. Its translation: CATSRDQMGSLGELFF.

In this sample, this clone turned up once. The chain has TRBV19 and TRBJ1-2; D is undetermined. With 4 bases removed from V and 3 bases from J, the gap between germline ends came to 9 bases. The CDR3 has 13 residues. Germline V gene data show CDR1 as LNHDA and CDR2 as SQIVND (reference sequence). The CDR3 reads CASSTGPHYGYTF. CDR3 DNA: TGTGCCAGTAGTACCGGGCCTCACTATGGCTACACCTTC.

This clone was counted once. The chain uses TRBV4-1 and TRBJ1-5; 10 bases are a match to TRBD1. Germline CDR1 is MGHRA and CDR2 is YSYEKL. The CDR3 is 17 residues long. V gave up 3 bases and J gave up 1 base; unmatched junction bases: 6. This CDR3 reads CASSQSGTGDSNQPQHF. CDR3 sequence (DNA): TGCGCCAGCAGCCAGTCCGGGACAGGGGACAGCAATCAGCCCCAGCATTTT.

The chain joins TRBV6-6 to TRBJ2-7; D ambiguous. V was trimmed by 0 bases and J by 0 bases, leaving 12 bases between them. This CDR3 region has 16 residues. CDR1 and CDR2 (germline): MNHNY, SVGAGI (reference sequence). The CDR3 protein is CASSYSPPNFSYEQYF. Written as DNA, the CDR3 is TGTGCCAGCAGTTACTCTCCCCCTAACTTCTCCTACGAGCAGTACTTC.

Regarding this clone: The same CDR3 is also encoded by other DNA sequences in this sample. The rearrangement uses TRBV9 and TRBJ2-2; D is uncertain. CDR1 is SGDLS and CDR2 is YYNGEE in the germline V gene. V shed 6 bases and J shed 1 base, with 10 bases lying between them. This CDR3 has 14 amino acids. The CDR3 DNA reads as TGTGCCAGCACGCCAGGTGGGAACACCGGGGAGCTGTTTTTT. Its translation: CASTPGGNTGELFF.